Below, 16 T cell receptor beta chains from the same sample are listed, as sequenced in a study of cytomegalovirus exposure and HLA in healthy donors (dated by TCRdb to the late 2010s). Library construction relied on the immunoSEQ multiplex PCR assay. For the multiplex PCR, a mixture combining 60 forward primers for TCR Vbeta segments and 13 reverse primers for TCR Jbeta segments was used. TCRdb mirrors the immuneACCESS table, restricted to in-frame sequences. Some clones are absent from its copies; in checked studies, under half trace to an unresolved V gene, and the reason for the others is unknown. The sample data list 200,000 or so clones, and 70% to 80% of these were observed just once. The ten largest clones represent 2.1% of the sample. The sequencing input was PBMCs. These receptors all come from a woman aged 30 to 39 in good health and CMV-seropositive.

The genes are TRBV7-6 and TRBJ2-2; 8 nucleotides agree with TRBD1. This CDR3 region has 14 residues. V shed 5 bases and J 6 bases; nucleotides not matched to a gene: 5. The V gene's germline CDR1 is SGHVS and CDR2 FNYEAQ. The CDR3 region is CASSRDRGPGELFF. The CDR3 bases are TGTGCCAGCAGCCGAGACAGGGGCCCCGGGGAGCTGTTTTTT.

V and J are TRBV9 and TRBJ1-6, with D maybe TRBD1 (6 bases). This CDR3 is built from 16 residues. Germline V gene data show CDR1 as SGDLS and CDR2 as YYNGEE. Trimming cost V 1 base and J 6 bases, with 14 bases left between them. The CDR3 spells CASSVYGGAFNSPLHF. CDR3 coding DNA: TGTGCCAGCAGCGTATACGGGGGGGCGTTTAATTCACCCCTCCACTTT.

The V call is TRBV27, the J call TRBJ2-7; 11 positions agree with TRBD1. This CDR3 spans 15 amino acids. J gave up 1 base and V 5 bases, and 4 bases lay outside the gene matches. The germline V gene encodes CDR1 MNHEY and CDR2 SMNVEV (reference sequence). CDR3: CASSTGTGGSYEQYF. Written as DNA, the CDR3 is TGTGCCAGCAGTACCGGGACAGGGGGGTCCTACGAGCAGTACTTC.

V is TRBV7-7 and J is TRBJ2-1; weak D call: TRBD1 (6 bases). This CDR3 spans 12 amino acids. Between the trimmed V and J ends, which lost 4 bases and 9 bases, there was a span of 10 bases. Germline V CDR1 and CDR2: SSHAT, FNYEAQ (reference sequence). CDR3 protein: CASSYRGGEQFF. The CDR3 nucleotides are TGTGCCAGCAGCTATCGAGGGGGTGAGCAGTTCTTC. Together with reference TRBV7-7 and TRBJ2-1, the CDR3 gives the full variable domain: GAGVSQSPRYKVTKRGQDVTLRCDPISSHATLYWYQQALGQGPEFLTYFNYEAQPDKSGLPSDRFSAERPEGSISTLTIQRTEQRDSAMYRCASSYRGGEQFFGPGTRLTVL.

The chain uses TRBV9 and TRBJ2-2; D may be TRBD2 (6 bases). Deletions cut 4 bases from V and 2 bases from J, with 21 bases between. The CDR3 consists of 18 residues. CDR1 and CDR2 from the germline V gene are SGDLS and YYNGEE. CDR3 sequence reads: CASSQLHLAGRNTGELFF. CDR3 nucleotides: TGTGCCAGCAGCCAACTACACCTGGCGGGGAGAAACACCGGGGAGCTGTTTTTT.

J is TRBJ1-5 and V is TRBV6-5, with 7 bases matching TRBD1. Per the germline V gene, CDR1 is MNHEY and CDR2 is SVGAGI. J lost 3 bases, V lost 5 bases, and 4 bases had no gene match. The CDR3 length is 14 residues. CDR3 in amino acids: CASSRGQINQPQHF. The CDR3 nucleotides read TGTGCCAGCAGTAGGGGACAGATCAATCAGCCCCAGCATTTT.

The rearrangement uses TRBV30 and TRBJ1-1; D remains unclear. The V gene's germline CDR1 is GTSNPN and CDR2 SVGIG (reference sequence). The CDR3 loop spans 12 amino acids. The V end lost 4 bases, the J end lost 6 bases, and 12 bases lay between the germline ends. CDR3: CAWKIDTSEAFF. CDR3 nucleotide sequence: TGTGCCTGGAAAATTGACACCTCTGAAGCTTTCTTT.

J is TRBJ1-5 and V is TRBV13, with 8 bases identical to TRBD1. Germline lookup yields CDR1 PRHDT and CDR2 FYEKMQ (reference sequence). Trimming removed 4 bases from V and 1 base from J; junction bases left unmatched: 3. The CDR3 extends over 15 amino acids. CDR3 residues: CASSSQGESNQPQHF. The CDR3 bases are TGTGCCAGCAGCTCACAGGGGGAAAGCAATCAGCCCCAGCATTTT.

This clone occurred a few times. The CDR3 loop is CASSLEGANYGYTF. The CDR3 DNA reads TGTGCCAGCAGTTTAGAGGGGGCTAACTATGGCTACACCTTC. This chain joins TRBV28 and TRBJ1-2; tentative D call: TRBD1 (6 bases). CDR3 size: 14 residues. Trimming left V 2 bases short and J 0 bases short, with 7 bases between. Per germline, CDR1 MDHEN and CDR2 SYDVKM.

This CDR3 reads CASSPPRSSGGAKFF. For the CDR3, the DNA is TGTGCCAGCAGCCCACCGAGGTCCAGCGGGGGGGCGAAGTTCTTC. The genes are TRBV4-2 and TRBJ2-1; 10 positions agree with TRBD2. The V segment lost 4 bases and the J segment 14 bases; nucleotides outside the gene matches: 14. This CDR3 is 15 amino acids long. Germline assignment: CDR1 LGHNA and CDR2 YNFKEQ.

This clone has just one count. The J gene is TRBJ2-5, the V gene TRBV18, with TRBD1 matching 8 bases. Germline V gives CDR1 KGHSH, CDR2 LQKENI. J was trimmed by 2 bases and V by 2 bases; bases with no gene match: 1. The CDR3 is 14 amino acids. The CDR3: CASSPRTGQETQYF. CDR3 nucleotides: TGTGCCAGCTCACCAAGGACAGGGCAAGAGACCCAGTACTTC.

The chain employs TRBV30 and TRBJ1-4, with a weak D call TRBD1 (5 bases). Per the germline V gene, CDR1 is GTSNPN and CDR2 is SVGIG (reference sequence). Trimming removed 2 bases from V and 3 bases from J, with 16 bases in between. The CDR3 runs to 16 residues. Written as DNA, the CDR3 is TGTGCCTGGAGTAACTTTGACAGAGCCCCTAATGAAAAACTGTTTTTT. Translation: CAWSNFDRAPNEKLFF. The entire variable domain, with the rest obtained from reference TRBV30 and TRBJ1-4, is as follows: SQTIHQWPATLVQPVGSPLSLECTVEGTSNPNLYWYRQAAGRGLQLLFYSVGIGQISSEVPQNLSASRPQDRQFILSSKKLLLSDSGFYLCAWSNFDRAPNEKLFFGSGTQLSVL.

The rearrangement uses TRBV5-6 and TRBJ1-3; possibly TRBD1 for D (5 bases). Looked up from germline, CDR1 is SGHDT and CDR2 is YYEEEE. The CDR3 has 15 residues. The V end was cut by 3 bases, the J end by 0 bases, with 10 bases between. The CDR3 coding sequence is TGTGCCAGCAGCTCGCAGGACACCTCTGGAAACACCATATATTTT. It codes for CASSSQDTSGNTIYF.

This rearrangement joins TRBV5-1 to TRBJ2-3, with 8 bases that match TRBD2. The germline V gene has CDR1 SGHRS and CDR2 YFSETQ. The junction had 7 bases not matched to a gene; V was cut back by 4 bases and J by 0 bases. CDR3 length: 16 amino acids. CDR3 region: CASSQGAGVSTDTQYF. For the CDR3, the DNA is TGCGCCAGCAGCCAAGGAGCGGGAGTTAGCACAGATACGCAGTATTTT.

The chain has TRBV6-5 and TRBJ1-4; TRBD1 matches 8 bases. The CDR3 has 15 residues. Germline assignment: CDR1 MNHEY and CDR2 SVGAGI. Trimming removed 0 bases from V and 5 bases from J; junction bases left unmatched: 2. CDR3 sequence: CASSYSTGVNEKLFF. The CDR3 DNA reads as TGTGCCAGCAGTTACTCGACAGGGGTAAATGAAAAACTGTTTTTT.

This chain uses TRBV10-3 with TRBJ1-3; D perhaps matches TRBD1 (6 bases). From germline, CDR1 is ENHRY and CDR2 SYGVKD. Trimming cost V 2 bases and J 7 bases, with 15 bases left between them. The CDR3 sequence is 15 residues long. CDR3 region: CAISEPGVERNTIYF. CDR3 coding DNA: TGTGCCATCAGTGAGCCAGGGGTTGAGAGGAACACCATATATTTT.